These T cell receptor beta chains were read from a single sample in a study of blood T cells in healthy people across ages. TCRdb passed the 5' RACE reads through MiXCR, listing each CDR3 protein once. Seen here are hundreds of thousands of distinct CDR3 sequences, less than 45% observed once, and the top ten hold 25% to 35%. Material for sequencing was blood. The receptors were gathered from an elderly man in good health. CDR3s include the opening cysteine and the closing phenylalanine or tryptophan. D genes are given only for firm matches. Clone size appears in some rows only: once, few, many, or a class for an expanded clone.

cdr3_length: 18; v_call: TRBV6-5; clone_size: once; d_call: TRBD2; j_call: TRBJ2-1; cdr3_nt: TGTGCCAGCAGTTACGCCCAACGAGCTAGCGGGAAGGGGAATGAGCAGTTCTTC; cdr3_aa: CASSYAQRASGKGNEQFF
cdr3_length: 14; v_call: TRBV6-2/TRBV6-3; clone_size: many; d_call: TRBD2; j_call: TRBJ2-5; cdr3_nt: TGTGCCAGCGGAAGGGGACTAGCTGAAGAGACCCAGTACTTC; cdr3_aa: CASGRGLAEETQYF
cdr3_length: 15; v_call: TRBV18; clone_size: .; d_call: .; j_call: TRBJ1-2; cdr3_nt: TGTGCCAGCTCACCCGGAGGGTGGGGTTCCGATGGCTACACCTTC; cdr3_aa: CASSPGGWGSDGYTF
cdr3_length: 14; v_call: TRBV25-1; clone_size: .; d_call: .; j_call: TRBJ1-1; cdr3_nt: TGTGCCAGCAGTGGAAGGACAGAGAACACTGAAGCTTTCTTT; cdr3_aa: CASSGRTENTEAFF
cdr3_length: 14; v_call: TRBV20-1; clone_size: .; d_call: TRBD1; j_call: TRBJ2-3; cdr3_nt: TGCAGTGCCGCCCGACAGGGGCCCACAGGTACGCAGTATTTT; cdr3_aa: CSAARQGPTGTQYF
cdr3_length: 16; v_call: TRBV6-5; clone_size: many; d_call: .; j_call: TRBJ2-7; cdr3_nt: TGTGCCAGCAGTTACTCGACCGGGTCCCCTTCCTACGAGCAGTACTTC; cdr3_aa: CASSYSTGSPSYEQYF
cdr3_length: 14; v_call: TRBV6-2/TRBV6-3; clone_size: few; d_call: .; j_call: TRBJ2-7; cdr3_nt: TGTGCCAGCAGTCTCGGAGGGGCCCCAATCGAGCAGTACTTC; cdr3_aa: CASSLGGAPIEQYF
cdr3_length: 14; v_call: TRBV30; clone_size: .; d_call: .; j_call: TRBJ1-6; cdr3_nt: TGTGCCTCGACCGAGGGACACAATAATTCACCCCTCCACTTT; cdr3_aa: CASTEGHNNSPLHF
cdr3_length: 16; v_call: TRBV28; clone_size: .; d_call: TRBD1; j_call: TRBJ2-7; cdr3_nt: TGTGCCAGCAGTCTAATAGGGACAGGGGTGTCCTACGAGCAGTACTTC; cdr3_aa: CASSLIGTGVSYEQYF
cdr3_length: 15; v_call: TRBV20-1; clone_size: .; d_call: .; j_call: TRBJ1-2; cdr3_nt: TGCAGTGCTACAAAACAGGGCGTAACTGACTATGGCTACACCTTC; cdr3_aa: CSATKQGVTDYGYTF
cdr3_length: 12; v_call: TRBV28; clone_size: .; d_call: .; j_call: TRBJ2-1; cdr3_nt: TGTGCCGGCAGCTCGTTGGGCCGGGAAACGTTCTTC; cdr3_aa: CAGSSLGRETFF
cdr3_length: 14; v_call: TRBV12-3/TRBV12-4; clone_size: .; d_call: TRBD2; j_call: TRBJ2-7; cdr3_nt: TGTGCCAGCAGTTTATCGGGAGGTTGGAATGAGCAGTACTTC; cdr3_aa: CASSLSGGWNEQYF
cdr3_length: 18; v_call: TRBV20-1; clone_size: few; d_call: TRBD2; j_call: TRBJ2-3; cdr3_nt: TGCAGTGCTAGAGGGCGACTAGCGGGAGTTTCCAGCACAGATACGCAGTATTTT; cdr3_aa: CSARGRLAGVSSTDTQYF
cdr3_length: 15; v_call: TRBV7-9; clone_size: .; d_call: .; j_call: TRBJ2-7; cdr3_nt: TGTGCCAGCAGCTTTTGGGCCGACGGAGGAAACGAGCAGTACTTC; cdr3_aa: CASSFWADGGNEQYF
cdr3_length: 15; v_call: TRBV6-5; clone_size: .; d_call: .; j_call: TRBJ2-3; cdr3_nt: TGTGCCAGCAGTTACTCGATACTCGGCACAGATACGCAGTATTTT; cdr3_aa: CASSYSILGTDTQYF
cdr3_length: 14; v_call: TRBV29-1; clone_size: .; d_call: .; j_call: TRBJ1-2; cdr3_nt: TGCAGCGTCCGAGGTGGGCAGGGAGGCTATGGCTACACCTTC; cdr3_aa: CSVRGGQGGYGYTF
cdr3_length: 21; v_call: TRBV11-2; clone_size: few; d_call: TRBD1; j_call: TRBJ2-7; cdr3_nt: TGTGCCAGCAGCAGGTGGACAGGGGTCCCGATTTGTCTCCTTCACTCCTACGAGCAGTACTTC; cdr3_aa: CASSRWTGVPICLLHSYEQYF
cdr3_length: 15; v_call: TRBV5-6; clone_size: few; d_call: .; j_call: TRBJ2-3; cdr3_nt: TGTGCCAGCACCCAGGGGAACTTCAACACAGATACGCAGTATTTT; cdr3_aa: CASTQGNFNTDTQYF
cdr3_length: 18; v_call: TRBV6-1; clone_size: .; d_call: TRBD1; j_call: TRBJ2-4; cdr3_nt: TGTGCCAGCAGTGATCGAACAGGGGGTACTCTAGCCAAAAACATTCAGTACTTC; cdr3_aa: CASSDRTGGTLAKNIQYF
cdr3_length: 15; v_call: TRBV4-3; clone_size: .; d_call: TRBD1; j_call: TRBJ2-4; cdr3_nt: TGCGCCAGCAGCCAAGAGCCAACAGGGGGCTACATTCAGTACTTC; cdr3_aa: CASSQEPTGGYIQYF
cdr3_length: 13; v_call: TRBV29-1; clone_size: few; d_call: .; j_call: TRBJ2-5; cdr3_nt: TGCAGCGGTGAGGGGTGGGGGGATGAGGCCCAGTACTTC; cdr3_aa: CSGEGWGDEAQYF
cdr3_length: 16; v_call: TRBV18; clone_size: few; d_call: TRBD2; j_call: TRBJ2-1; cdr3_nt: TGTGCCAGCTCACCACCTCTACTAGCGCTCTACAATGAGCAGTTCTTC; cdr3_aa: CASSPPLLALYNEQFF
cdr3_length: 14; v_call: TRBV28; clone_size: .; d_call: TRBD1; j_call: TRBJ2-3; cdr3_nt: TGTGCCAGCAGCCTACAGGGGGGCAAAGATACGCAGTATTTT; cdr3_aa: CASSLQGGKDTQYF
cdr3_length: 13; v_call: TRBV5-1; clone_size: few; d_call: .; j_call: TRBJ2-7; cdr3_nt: TGCGCCAGCAGCTGGCTAGGGATGGACGAGCAGTACTTC; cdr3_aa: CASSWLGMDEQYF
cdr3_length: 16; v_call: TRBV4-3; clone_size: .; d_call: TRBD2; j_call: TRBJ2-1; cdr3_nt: TGCGCCAGCAGCCAAGAAACAGCTAGCGGGGTCGATGAGCAGTTCTTC; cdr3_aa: CASSQETASGVDEQFF
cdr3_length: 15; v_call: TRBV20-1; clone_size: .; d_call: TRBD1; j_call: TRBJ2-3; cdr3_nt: TGCAGTGCAGAACCGGGACAGGGGTCCGCAGATACGCAGTATTTT; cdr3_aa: CSAEPGQGSADTQYF
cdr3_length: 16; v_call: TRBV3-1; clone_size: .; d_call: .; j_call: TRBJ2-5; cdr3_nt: TGTGCCAGCAGCCCCTACCGCCCTAGTGGGGGGGAGACCCAGTACTTC; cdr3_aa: CASSPYRPSGGETQYF
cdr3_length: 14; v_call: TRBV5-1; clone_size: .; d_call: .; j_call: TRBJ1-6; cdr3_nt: TGCGCCAGCAGCTTTCAGGGTAGTGATTCACCCCTCCACTTT; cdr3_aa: CASSFQGSDSPLHF
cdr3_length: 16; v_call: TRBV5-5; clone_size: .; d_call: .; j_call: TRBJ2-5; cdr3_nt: TGTGCCAGCAGCTTGTCGGGTAACCTGTACCAAGAGACCCAGTACTTC; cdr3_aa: CASSLSGNLYQETQYF
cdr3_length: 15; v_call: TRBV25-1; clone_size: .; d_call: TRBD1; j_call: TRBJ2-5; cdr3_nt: TGTGCCAGCAGTGGGGACAGGGGGCAGGGGGAGACCCAGTACTTC; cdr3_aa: CASSGDRGQGETQYF
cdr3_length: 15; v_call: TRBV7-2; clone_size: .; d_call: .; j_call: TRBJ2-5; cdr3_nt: TGTGCCAGCAGCGTCACAGGTGCCGGAGGGGAGACCCAGTACTTC; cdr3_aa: CASSVTGAGGETQYF
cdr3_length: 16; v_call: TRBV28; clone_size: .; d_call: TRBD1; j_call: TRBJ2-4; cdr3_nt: TGTGCCAGCAGTTCGACTATCGAAAGGACAGGGGAAGAGCAGTACTTC; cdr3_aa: CASSSTIERTGEEQYF
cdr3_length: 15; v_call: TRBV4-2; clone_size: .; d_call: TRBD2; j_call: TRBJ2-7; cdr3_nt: TGTGCCAGCAGCCAAGAGGTAGCGGGGTTCTACGAGCAGTACTTC; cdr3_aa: CASSQEVAGFYEQYF
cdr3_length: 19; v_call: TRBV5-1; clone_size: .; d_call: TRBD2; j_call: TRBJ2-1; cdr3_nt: TGCGCCAGCAGCTTGGCGGGACTAGCGGGAGTTGGCTCCTACAATGAGCAGTTCTTC; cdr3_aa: CASSLAGLAGVGSYNEQFF
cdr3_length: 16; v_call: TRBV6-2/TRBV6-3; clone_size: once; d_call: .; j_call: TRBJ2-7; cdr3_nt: TGTGCCAGCAGTTACGCGGCTAGGGGACGACCCTACGAGCAGTACTTC; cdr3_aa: CASSYAARGRPYEQYF
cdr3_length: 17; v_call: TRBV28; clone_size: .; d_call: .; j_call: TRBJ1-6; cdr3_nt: TGTGCCAGCAGTTTAGCGGGGTCTATCTCCTATAATTCACCCCTCCACTTT; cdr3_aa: CASSLAGSISYNSPLHF
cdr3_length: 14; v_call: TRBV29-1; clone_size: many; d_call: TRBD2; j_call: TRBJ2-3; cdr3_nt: TGCAGCGTGGCCCGGGGGGGGAGCACAGATACGCAGTATTTT; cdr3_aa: CSVARGGSTDTQYF
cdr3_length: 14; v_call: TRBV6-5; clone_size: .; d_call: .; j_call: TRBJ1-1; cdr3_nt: TGTGCCAGCAGTTACCGGGCCAGGAACACTGAAGCTTTCTTT; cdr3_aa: CASSYRARNTEAFF
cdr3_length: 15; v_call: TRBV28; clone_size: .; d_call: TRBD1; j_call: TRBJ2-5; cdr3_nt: TGTGCCAGCAGTACCTCGGGCAGGGGGCGTGAGACCCAGTACTTC; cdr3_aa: CASSTSGRGRETQYF
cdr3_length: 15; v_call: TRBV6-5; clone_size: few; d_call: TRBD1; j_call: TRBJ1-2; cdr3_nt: TGTGCCAGCACCCGGTCCGAACAGGGGAACTATGGCTACACCTTC; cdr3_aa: CASTRSEQGNYGYTF
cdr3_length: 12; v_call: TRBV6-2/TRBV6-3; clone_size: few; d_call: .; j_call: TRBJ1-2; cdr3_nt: TGTGCCAGCGAAACTGCTAACTATGGCTACACCTTC; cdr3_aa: CASETANYGYTF
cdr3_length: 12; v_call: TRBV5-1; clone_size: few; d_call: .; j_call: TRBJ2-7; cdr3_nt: TGCGCCAGCAGCTCACAGGGAAACGAGCAGTACTTC; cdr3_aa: CASSSQGNEQYF
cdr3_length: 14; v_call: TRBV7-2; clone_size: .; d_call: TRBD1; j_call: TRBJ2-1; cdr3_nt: TGTGCCAGCAGAAGGGACAGGGTTTACAATGAGCAGTTCTTC; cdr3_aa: CASRRDRVYNEQFF
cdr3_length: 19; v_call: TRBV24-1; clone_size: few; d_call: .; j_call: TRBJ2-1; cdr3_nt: TGTGCCACCAGTGATTTGGGAAGGGGCACTACCGGCTCCTACAATGAGCAGTTCTTC; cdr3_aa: CATSDLGRGTTGSYNEQFF
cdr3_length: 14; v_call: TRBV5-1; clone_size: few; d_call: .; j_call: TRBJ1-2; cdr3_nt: TGCGCCAGCAGCTTGGACACTGGATCCTATGGCTACACCTTC; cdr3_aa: CASSLDTGSYGYTF
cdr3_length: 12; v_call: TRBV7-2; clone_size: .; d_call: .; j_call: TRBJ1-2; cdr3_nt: TGTGCCAGCAGCTTGGAGCGGTATGACTACACCTTC; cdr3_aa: CASSLERYDYTF
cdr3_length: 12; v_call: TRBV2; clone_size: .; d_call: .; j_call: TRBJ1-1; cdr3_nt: TGTGCCAGCAGCCAGGCAGGGGCGGGAGGTTTCTTT; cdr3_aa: CASSQAGAGGFF
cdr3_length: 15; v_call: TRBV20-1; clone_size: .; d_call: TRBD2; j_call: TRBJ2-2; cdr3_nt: TGCAGTGCCCAAAATAGCGGGAGCGGAACCGGGGAGCTGTTTTTT; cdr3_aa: CSAQNSGSGTGELFF
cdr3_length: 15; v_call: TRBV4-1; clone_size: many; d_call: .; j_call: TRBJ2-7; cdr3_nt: TGCGCCAGCAGCCAAGCGTGGGACAACTCCTACGAGCAGTACTTC; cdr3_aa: CASSQAWDNSYEQYF
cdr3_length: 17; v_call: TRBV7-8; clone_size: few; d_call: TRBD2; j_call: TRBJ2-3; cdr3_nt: TGTGCCAGCAGCCTGGGACTAGCGGGAGTTGAGACAGATACGCAGTATTTT; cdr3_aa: CASSLGLAGVETDTQYF
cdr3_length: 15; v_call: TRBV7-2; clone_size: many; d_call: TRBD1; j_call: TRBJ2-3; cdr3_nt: TGTGCCAGCAGCTTAGCGACAGGGGGGGTAGATACGCAGTATTTT; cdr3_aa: CASSLATGGVDTQYF
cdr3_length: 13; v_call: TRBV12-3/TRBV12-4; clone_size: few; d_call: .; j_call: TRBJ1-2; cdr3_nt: TGTGCCAGCAGTTATCCGACCCAAGGGGGCTACACCTTC; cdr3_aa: CASSYPTQGGYTF
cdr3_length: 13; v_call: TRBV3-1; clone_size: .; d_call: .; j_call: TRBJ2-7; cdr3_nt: TGTGCCAGCAGCCAAGTGACGGTCTACGAGCAGTACTTC; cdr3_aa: CASSQVTVYEQYF
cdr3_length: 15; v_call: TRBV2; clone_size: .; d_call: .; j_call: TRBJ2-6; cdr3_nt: TGTGCCAGCAGTGGGCGGCAGTCTGGGGCCAACGTCCTGACTTTC; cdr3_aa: CASSGRQSGANVLTF
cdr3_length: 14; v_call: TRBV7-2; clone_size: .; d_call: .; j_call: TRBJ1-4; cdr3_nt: TGTGCCAGCAGCTTAGCCGGGTTTGATGAAAAACTGTTTTTT; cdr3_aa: CASSLAGFDEKLFF
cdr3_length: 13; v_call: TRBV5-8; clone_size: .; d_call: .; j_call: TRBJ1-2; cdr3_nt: TGTGCCAGCGGACCGGGTTTCCCCTATGGCTACACCTTC; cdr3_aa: CASGPGFPYGYTF
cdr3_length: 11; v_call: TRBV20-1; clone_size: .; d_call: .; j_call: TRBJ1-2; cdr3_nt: TGCAGTGCCCGGGATATACAAGGGAACACCTTC; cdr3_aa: CSARDIQGNTF
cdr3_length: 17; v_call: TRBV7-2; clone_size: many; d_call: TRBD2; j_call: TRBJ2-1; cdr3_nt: TGTGCCAGCAGCCCCGATCGGACTAGCGGGGTATACAATGAGCAGTTCTTC; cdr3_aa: CASSPDRTSGVYNEQFF
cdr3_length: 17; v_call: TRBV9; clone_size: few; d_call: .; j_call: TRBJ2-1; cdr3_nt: TGTGCCAGCAGCGTTGCCCCTGGGACCTCCCGGCTCAATGAGCAGTTCTTC; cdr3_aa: CASSVAPGTSRLNEQFF